The clone carrying this T cell receptor (beta chain) was detected ten times or more. Its antigen is not identified. Researchers took RNA transcripts and amplified the TCR beta CDR3 regions from them. TCR CDR3 regions were first amplified by RT-PCR with HTBI primers. TCRdb used MiXCR to reprocess the multiplex PCR reads, holding one entry per CDR3 protein. The sample records 450,000 to 650,000 distinct CDR3 sequences, under 20% being singletons. The sample originates from a study of T cells in Graves' hyperthyroidism and ophthalmopathy. V lost 1 base and J lost 4; bases outside the gene matches: 0. The CDR3 runs to 15 residues. Per the germline V gene, CDR1 is SGHTA and CDR2 is FQGNSA. Criteria for exclusion of patients were uncontrolled infection, other autoimmune disease, pregnancy or lactation. Study results and caveats: Onset of ophthalmopathy came a median 6.5 months after the model predicted it. Clonotypes that were expanded in thyroid above 0.001 mostly appeared in blood too.

The rearrangement links TRBV7-2 to TRBJ2-7; 14 nucleotides match TRBD2. The source material was blood. This TCR derives from a woman between 18 and 30 years old with Graves' ophthalmopathy. The CDR3 sequence is CASSLGLAGGYEQYF. Here the CDR3 DNA reads TGTGCCAGCAGCTTAGGACTAGCGGGGGGGTACGAGCAGTACTTC.